This TCR beta chain was identified in a study of PD-1 blockade in classical Hodgkin lymphoma. Assay used: immunoSEQ multiplex PCR; TCRdb lists only in-frame clones, some missing. The table has 22,000 or so clones, 77% seen once. With no exception, relapse followed autologous stem cell transplantation in all patients, and brentuximab vedotin exposure varied. The CDR3 is made up of 15 amino acids. The V and J ends lost 4 bases and 7 bases, in that order; junction bases with no gene match: 6. Per germline, CDR1 SGHTA and CDR2 FQGNSA. Material: peripheral blood mononuclear cells (PBMCs), obtained before the second cycle of nivolumab. The V gene is TRBV7-2, the J gene TRBJ2-1, with 11 positions matching TRBD1. The receptor comes from a human donor with classical Hodgkin lymphoma. CDR3 nucleotides: TGTGCCAGCAGCTCTGGACAGGGGGCATGGAATGAGCAGTTCTTC. Protein sequence: CASSSGQGAWNEQFF.